This note documents a single T cell receptor (beta chain) sequence. The CDR3 loop spans 13 amino acids. V trimming: 4 bases; J trimming: 0 bases; junction bases outside the gene matches: 0. From germline, CDR1 is SQVTM and CDR2 ANQGSEA. These data originate in a study of T-cell memory formation after mild COVID-19. TCRdb reprocessed the 5' RACE reads with MiXCR, giving one entry per CDR3 protein. The sample includes 190,000 or so distinct CDR3 sequences, 20% to 25% of them seen just once. Sequencing was performed on PBMCs or a T cell subset sorted from them (not recorded which). The chain links TRBV29-1 to TRBJ1-3, with TRBD1 identical over 7 bases. The receptor comes from an adult woman who had mild COVID-19 (a few samples of this study predate the infection). Cell type and time point are not known. The CDR3 reads CSVAGGSGNTIYF. The DNA for the CDR3 is TGCAGCGTTGCAGGGGGCTCTGGAAACACCATATATTTT.